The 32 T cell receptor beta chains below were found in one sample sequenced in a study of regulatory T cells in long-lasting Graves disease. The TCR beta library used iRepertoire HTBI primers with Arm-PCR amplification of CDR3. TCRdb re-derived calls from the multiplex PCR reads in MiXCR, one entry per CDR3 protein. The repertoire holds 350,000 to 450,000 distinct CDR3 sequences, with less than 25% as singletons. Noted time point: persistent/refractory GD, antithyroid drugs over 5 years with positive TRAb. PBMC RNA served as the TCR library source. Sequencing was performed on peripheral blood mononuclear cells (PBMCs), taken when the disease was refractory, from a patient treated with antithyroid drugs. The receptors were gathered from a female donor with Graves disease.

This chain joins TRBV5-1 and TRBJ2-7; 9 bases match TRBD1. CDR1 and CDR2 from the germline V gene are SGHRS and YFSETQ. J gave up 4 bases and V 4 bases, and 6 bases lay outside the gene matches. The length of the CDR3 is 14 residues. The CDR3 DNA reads TGCGCCAGCAGCACCGGGACAGGGAAATACGAGCAGTACTTC. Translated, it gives CASSTGTGKYEQYF.

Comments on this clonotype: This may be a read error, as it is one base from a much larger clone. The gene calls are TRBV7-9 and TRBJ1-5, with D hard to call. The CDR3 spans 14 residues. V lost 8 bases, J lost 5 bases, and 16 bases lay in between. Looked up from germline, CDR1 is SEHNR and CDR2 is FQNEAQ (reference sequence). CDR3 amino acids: CASFGGFSDQPQHF. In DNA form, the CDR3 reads TGTGCCAGCTTTGGCGGATTCAGCGATCAGCCCCAGCATTTT.

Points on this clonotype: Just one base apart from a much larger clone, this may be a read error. The CDR3 protein is CASKTGDGHTF. The CDR3 DNA follows: TGTGCCAGCAAAACCGGGGATGGCCACACCTTC. This chain joins TRBV3-1 and TRBJ1-2; unclear D gene. The CDR3 covers 11 residues. The V gene's germline CDR1 is LGHDT and CDR2 YNNKEL (reference sequence).

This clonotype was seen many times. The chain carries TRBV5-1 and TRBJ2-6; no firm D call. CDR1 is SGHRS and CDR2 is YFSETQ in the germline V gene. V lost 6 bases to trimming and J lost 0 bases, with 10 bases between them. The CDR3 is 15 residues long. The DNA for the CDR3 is TGCGCCAGCACCTCCCTCCCCTCTGGGGCCAACGTCCTGACTTTC. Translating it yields CASTSLPSGANVLTF.

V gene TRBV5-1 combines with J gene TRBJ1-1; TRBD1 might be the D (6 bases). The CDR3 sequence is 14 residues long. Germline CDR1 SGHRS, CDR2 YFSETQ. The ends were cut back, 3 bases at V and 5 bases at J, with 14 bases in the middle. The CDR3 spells CASSSNYRETEAFF. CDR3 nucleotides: TGCGCCAGCAGCTCGAACTACAGGGAGACTGAAGCTTTCTTT.

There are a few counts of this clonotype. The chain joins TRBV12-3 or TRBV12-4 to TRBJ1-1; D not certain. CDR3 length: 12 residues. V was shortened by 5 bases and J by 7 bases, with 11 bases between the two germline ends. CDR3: CASSLYGFEAFF. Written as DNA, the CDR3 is TGTGCCAGCAGTCTCTACGGGTTTGAAGCTTTCTTT.

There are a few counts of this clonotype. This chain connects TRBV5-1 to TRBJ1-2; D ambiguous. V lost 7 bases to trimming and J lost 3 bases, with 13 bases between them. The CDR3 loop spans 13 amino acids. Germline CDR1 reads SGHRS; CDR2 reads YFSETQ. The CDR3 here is CASAERVDYGYTF. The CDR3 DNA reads TGCGCCAGCGCAGAAAGGGTCGACTATGGCTACACCTTC.

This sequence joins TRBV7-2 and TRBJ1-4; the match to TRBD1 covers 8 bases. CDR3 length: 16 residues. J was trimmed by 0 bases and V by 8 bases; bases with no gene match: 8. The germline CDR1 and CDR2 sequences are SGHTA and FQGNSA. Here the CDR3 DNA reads TGTGCCAGCGGCTCGACAGGGGCTGCAACTAATGAAAAACTGTTTTTT. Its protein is CASGSTGAATNEKLFF.

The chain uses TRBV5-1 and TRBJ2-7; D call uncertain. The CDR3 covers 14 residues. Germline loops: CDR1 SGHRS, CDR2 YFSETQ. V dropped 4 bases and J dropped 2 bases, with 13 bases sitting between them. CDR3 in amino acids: CASSPMDLTYEQYF. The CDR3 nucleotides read TGCGCCAGCAGCCCGATGGACCTAACCTACGAGCAGTACTTC. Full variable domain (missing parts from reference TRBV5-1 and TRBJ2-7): KAGVTQTPRYLIKTRGQQVTLSCSPISGHRSVSWYQQTPGQGLQFLFEYFSETQRNKGNFPGRFSGRQFSNSRSEMNVSTLELGDSALYLCASSPMDLTYEQYFGPGTRLTVT.

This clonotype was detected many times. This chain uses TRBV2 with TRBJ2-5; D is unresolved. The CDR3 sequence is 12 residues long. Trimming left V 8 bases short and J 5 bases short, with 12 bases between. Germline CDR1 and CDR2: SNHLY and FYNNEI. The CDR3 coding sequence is TGTGCCAGCGGGAATAACGGCGAGACCCAGTACTTC. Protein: CASGNNGETQYF. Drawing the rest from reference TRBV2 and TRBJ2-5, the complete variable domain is EPEVTQTPSHQVTQMGQEVILRCVPISNHLYFYWYRQILGQKVEFLVSFYNNEISEKSEIFDDQFSVERPDGSNFTLKIRSTKLEDSAMYFCASGNNGETQYFGPGTRLLVL.

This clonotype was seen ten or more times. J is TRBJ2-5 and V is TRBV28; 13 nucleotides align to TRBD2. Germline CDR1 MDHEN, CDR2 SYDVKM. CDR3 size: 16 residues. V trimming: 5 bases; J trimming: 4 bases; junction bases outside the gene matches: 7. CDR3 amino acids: CASSPGLAGVGETQYF. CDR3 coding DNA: TGTGCCAGCAGTCCAGGACTAGCGGGAGTGGGAGAGACCCAGTACTTC.

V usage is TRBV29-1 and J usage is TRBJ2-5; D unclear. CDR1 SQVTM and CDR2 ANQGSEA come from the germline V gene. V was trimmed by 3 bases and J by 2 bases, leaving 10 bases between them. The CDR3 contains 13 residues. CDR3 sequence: CSVDGSDQETQYF. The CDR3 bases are TGCAGCGTTGATGGTTCAGATCAAGAGACCCAGTACTTC.

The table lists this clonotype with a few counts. CDR3 amino acids: CASSYAGGFGELFF. CDR3 DNA sequence: TGTGCCAGCAGTTATGCAGGGGGCTTCGGGGAGCTGTTTTTT. V gene TRBV27 combines with J gene TRBJ2-2; 8 bases align to TRBD1. There are 14 residues in the CDR3. CDR1 and CDR2 from the germline V gene are MNHEY and SMNVEV (reference sequence). V shed 4 bases, J shed 7 bases, and the junction held 5 bases outside the gene matches.

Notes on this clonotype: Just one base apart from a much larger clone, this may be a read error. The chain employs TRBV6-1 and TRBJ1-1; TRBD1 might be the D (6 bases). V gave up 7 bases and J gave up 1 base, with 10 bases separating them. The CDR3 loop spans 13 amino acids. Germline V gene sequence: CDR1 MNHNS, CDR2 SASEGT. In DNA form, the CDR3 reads TGTGCCAGCAACCCGGGACAGAACACTGAAGCTTTCTTT. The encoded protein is CASNPGQNTEAFF.

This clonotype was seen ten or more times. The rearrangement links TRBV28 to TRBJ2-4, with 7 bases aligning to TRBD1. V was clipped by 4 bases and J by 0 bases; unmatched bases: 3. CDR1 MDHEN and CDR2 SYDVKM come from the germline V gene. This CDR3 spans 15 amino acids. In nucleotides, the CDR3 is TGTGCCAGCAGTTCGACAGGGAAAGCCAAAAACATTCAGTACTTC. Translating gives CASSSTGKAKNIQYF.

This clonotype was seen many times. The DNA of the CDR3 is TGTGCCAGCAGCTTAGGGGACCCCTGGAGCTCCTACGAGCAGTACTTC. Amino acid sequence: CASSLGDPWSSYEQYF. The chain combines TRBV7-8 with TRBJ2-7; D possibly matches TRBD1 or TRBD2 (5 bases each). This CDR3 is built from 16 residues. Per the germline V gene, CDR1 is SGHVS and CDR2 is FQNEAQ. Trimming left V 1 base short and J 0 bases short, with 13 bases between.

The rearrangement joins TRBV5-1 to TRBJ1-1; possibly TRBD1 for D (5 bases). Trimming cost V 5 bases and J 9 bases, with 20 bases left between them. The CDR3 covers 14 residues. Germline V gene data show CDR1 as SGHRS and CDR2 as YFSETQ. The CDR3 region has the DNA TGCGCCAGCAGGGGGGGAGAAAAAGCGAATAAAGCTTTCTTT. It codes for CASRGGEKANKAFF.

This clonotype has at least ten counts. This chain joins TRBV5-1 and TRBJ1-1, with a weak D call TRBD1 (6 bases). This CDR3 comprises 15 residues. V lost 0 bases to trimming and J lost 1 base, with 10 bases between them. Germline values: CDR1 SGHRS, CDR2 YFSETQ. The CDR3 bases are TGCGCCAGCAGCTTGGCCAGGGGACAGAACACTGAAGCTTTCTTT. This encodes CASSLARGQNTEAFF.

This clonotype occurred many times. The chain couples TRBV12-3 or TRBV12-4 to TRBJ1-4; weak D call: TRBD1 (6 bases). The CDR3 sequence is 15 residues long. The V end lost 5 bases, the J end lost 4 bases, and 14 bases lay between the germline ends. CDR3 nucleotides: TGTGCCAGCAGTCGTATAGGACAGATTAATGAAAAACTGTTTTTT. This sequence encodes CASSRIGQINEKLFF.

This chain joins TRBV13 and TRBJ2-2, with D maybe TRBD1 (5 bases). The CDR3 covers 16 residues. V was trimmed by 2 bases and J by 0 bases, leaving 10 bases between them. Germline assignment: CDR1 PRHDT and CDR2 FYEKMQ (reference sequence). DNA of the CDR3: TGTGCCAGCAGCTTATTCGCAGGGACGAACACCGGGGAGCTGTTTTTT. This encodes CASSLFAGTNTGELFF.

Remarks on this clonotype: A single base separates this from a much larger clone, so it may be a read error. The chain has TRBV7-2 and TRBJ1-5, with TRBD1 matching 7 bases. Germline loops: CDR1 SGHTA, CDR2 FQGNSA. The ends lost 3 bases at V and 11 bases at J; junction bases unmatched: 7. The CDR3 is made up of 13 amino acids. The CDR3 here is CASSFKGGQSQHF. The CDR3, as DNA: TGTGCCAGCAGCTTTAAAGGGGGCCAGTCCCAGCATTTT.

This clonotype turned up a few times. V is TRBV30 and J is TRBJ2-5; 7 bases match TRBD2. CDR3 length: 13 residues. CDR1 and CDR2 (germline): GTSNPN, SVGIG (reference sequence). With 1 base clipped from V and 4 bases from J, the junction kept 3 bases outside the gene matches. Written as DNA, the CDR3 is TGTGCCTGGAGTGGGACTAGTTCAGAGACCCAGTACTTC. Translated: CAWSGTSSETQYF.

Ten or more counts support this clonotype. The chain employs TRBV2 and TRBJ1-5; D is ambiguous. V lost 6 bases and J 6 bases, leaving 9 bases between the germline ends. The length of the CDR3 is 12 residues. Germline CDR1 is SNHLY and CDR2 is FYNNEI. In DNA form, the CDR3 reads TGTGCCAGCAGAATCCACTCTCAGCCCCAGCATTTT. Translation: CASRIHSQPQHF.

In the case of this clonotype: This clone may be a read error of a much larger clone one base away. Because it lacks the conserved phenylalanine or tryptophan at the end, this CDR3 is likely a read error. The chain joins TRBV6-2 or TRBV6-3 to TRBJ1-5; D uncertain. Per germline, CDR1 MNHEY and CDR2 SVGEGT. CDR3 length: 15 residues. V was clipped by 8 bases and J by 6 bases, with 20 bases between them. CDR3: CASDSLRGKPQPQHL. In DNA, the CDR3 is TGTGCCAGCGACTCTTTGAGAGGGAAGCCTCAGCCCCAGCATCTT.

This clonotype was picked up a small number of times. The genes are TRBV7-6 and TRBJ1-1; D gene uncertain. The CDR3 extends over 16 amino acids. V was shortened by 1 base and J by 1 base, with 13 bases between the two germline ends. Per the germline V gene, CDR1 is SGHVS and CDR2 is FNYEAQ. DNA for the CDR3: TGTGCCAGCAGCTTAGGGGGTGGGGTAGCGAACACTGAAGCTTTCTTT. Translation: CASSLGGGVANTEAFF.

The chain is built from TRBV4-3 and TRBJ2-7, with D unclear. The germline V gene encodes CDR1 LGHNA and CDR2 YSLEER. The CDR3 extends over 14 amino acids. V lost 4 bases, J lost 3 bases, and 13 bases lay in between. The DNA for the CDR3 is TGCGCCAGCAGCCCCTCCCCAGGTGACTACGAGCAGTACTTC. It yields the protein CASSPSPGDYEQYF.

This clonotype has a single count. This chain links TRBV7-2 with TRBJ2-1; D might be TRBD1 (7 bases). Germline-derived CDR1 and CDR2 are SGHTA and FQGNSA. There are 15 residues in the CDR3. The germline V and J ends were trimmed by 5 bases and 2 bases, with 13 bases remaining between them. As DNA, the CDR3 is TGTGCCAGCAGCGCGCGGGACAGAACCTACAATGAGCAGTTCTTC. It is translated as CASSARDRTYNEQFF.

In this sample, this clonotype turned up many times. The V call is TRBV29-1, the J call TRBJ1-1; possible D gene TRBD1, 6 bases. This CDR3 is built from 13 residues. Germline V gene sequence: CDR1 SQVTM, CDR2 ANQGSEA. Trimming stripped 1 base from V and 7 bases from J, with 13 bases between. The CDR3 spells CSVEARTVIEAFF. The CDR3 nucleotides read TGCAGCGTTGAAGCCCGGACAGTAATTGAAGCTTTCTTT.

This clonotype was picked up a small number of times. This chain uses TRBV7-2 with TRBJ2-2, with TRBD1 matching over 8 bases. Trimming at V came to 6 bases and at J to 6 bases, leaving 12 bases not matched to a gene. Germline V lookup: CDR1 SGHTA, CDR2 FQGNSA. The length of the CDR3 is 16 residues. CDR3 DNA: TGTGCCAGCAGGGGGGAGGACAGGGTTGTATCCGGGGAGCTGTTTTTT. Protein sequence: CASRGEDRVVSGELFF. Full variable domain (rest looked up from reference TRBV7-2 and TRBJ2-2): GAGVSQSPSNKVTEKGKDVELRCDPISGHTALYWYRQSLGQGLEFLIYFQGNSAPDKSGLPSDRFSAERTGGSVSTLTIQRTQQEDSAVYLCASRGEDRVVSGELFFGEGSRLTVL.

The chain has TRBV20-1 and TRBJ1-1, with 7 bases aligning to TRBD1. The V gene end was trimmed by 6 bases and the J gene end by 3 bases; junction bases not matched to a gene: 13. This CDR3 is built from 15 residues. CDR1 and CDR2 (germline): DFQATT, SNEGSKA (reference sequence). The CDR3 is CSAQTSRGRYTEAFF. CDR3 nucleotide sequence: TGCAGTGCCCAGACTAGTAGGGGGCGATACACTGAAGCTTTCTTT.

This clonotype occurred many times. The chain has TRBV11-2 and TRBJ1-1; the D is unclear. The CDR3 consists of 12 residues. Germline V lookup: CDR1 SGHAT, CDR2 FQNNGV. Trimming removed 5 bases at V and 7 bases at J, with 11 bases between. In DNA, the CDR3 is TGTGCCAGCAGCCGATTGGCGGTTGAAGCTTTCTTT. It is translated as CASSRLAVEAFF.

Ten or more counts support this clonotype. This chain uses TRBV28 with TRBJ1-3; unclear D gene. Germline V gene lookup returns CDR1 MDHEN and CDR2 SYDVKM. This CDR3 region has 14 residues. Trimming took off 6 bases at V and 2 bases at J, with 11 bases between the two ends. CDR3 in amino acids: CASRRSSPGNTIYF. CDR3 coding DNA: TGTGCCAGCAGGAGAAGCTCCCCTGGAAACACCATATATTTT.